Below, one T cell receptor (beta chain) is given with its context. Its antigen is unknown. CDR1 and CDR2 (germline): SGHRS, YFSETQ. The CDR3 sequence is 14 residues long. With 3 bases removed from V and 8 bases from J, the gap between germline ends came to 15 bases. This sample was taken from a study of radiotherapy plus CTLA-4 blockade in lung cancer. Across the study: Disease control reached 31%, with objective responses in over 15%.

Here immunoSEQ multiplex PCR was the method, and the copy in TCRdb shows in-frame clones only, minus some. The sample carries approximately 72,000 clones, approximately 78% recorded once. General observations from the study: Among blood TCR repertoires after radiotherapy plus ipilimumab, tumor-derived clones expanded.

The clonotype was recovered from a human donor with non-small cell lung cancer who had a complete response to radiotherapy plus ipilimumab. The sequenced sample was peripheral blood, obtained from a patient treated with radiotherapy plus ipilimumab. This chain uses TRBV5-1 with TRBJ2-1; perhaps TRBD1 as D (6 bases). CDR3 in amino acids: CASSSGPGVDEQFF. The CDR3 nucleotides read TGCGCCAGCAGCTCCGGGCCAGGGGTGGATGAGCAGTTCTTC.